This T cell receptor (beta chain) was sequenced for a study of T cells in tumors after PD-1 blockade. The wider study: Patients received pembrolizumab 200 mg every 3 weeks or cemiplimab 350 mg every 2 weeks. A subset received ongoing vismodegib 150 mg daily alongside anti-PD-1 therapy.

The method was immunoSEQ multiplex PCR; TCRdb's version includes in-frame clones alone and lacks a portion of them. In the table there are about 47,000 clones, roughly three quarters of which are singletons. Genomic DNA template from tumor biopsies or peripheral blood, about 616 ng to 6,500 ng input. On this clone itself: Its antigen is undetermined.

The CDR3 has 18 residues. V dropped 0 bases and J dropped 2; count of bases not matched to a gene: 7. From germline, CDR1 is MGHRA and CDR2 YSYEKL. The study's findings and limits: Some novel exhausted tumor clones appeared in pre-treatment blood, suggesting peripheral recruitment.

The clonotype originates from a human donor with advanced basal cell or squamous cell carcinoma (not recorded which). The chain employs TRBV4-1 and TRBJ2-2, with 9 bases matching TRBD2. Specimen: PBMCs, collected before anti-PD-1 therapy. The CDR3 here is CASSQDQRLADNTGELFF. DNA of the CDR3: TGCGCCAGCAGCCAAGATCAAAGACTAGCGGATAACACCGGGGAGCTGTTTTTT.